Listed below are T cell receptor beta chains from one sample, sequenced in a study of blood T cell repertoires in COVID-19. Generated by immunoSEQ multiplex PCR, the TCRdb table keeps only in-frame clones and is missing some. The table shows some 250,000 clones, with just over 90% occurring only once. The sample consisted of PBMCs or T cells enriched from blood (not recorded which). These receptors were taken from a woman aged 40-49 years with acute COVID-19. CDR3s include the opening cysteine and the closing phenylalanine or tryptophan. A D gene is named only where the DNA matches it firmly. Expanded clones get a size class; other rows say once, few or many, or leave the size out.

v_gene: TRBV18
abundance: -
j_gene: TRBJ2-6
d_gene: -
CDR3aa: CASSLSSTGHGANVLTF
CDR3nt: TGTGCCAGCTCACTTTCTAGTACAGGGCACGGGGCCAACGTCCTGACTTTC

v_gene: TRBV10-2
abundance: -
j_gene: TRBJ1-2
d_gene: -
CDR3aa: CASSESRGGARGYTF
CDR3nt: TGCGCCAGCAGTGAGTCGAGGGGGGGGGCGCGAGGCTACACCTTC

v_gene: TRBV7-2
abundance: -
j_gene: TRBJ1-2
d_gene: TRBD1
CDR3aa: CASSLGTGEHGYTF
CDR3nt: TGTGCCAGCAGCTTAGGGACAGGCGAGCATGGCTACACCTTC

v_gene: TRBV9
abundance: -
j_gene: TRBJ2-7
d_gene: -
CDR3aa: CASSVAPGSSYEQYF
CDR3nt: TGTGCCAGCAGCGTAGCGCCCGGGAGCTCCTACGAGCAGTACTTC

v_gene: TRBV9
abundance: -
j_gene: TRBJ2-3
d_gene: TRBD2
CDR3aa: CASSVAFGTSGTDTQYF
CDR3nt: TGTGCCAGCAGCGTAGCGTTTGGGACTAGCGGCACAGATACGCAGTATTTT

v_gene: TRBV5-4
abundance: once
j_gene: TRBJ1-1
d_gene: TRBD1
CDR3aa: CASSKDRDRTEAFF
CDR3nt: TGTGCCAGCAGCAAGGACAGGGATCGTACTGAAGCTTTCTTT

v_gene: TRBV2
abundance: -
j_gene: TRBJ1-4
d_gene: -
CDR3aa: CASSPPGSRNEKLFF
CDR3nt: TGTGCCAGCTCGCCCCCGGGATCGAGGAATGAAAAACTGTTTTTT

v_gene: TRBV9
abundance: -
j_gene: TRBJ1-6
d_gene: -
CDR3aa: CASSEGSNSPLHF
CDR3nt: TGTGCCAGCAGCGAAGGGAGCAATTCACCCCTCCACTTT

v_gene: TRBV7-9
abundance: once
j_gene: TRBJ1-2
d_gene: -
CDR3aa: CASSNQGYGYTF
CDR3nt: TGTGCCAGCAGCAATCAGGGGTATGGCTACACCTTC

v_gene: TRBV4-1
abundance: -
j_gene: TRBJ2-2
d_gene: TRBD1
CDR3aa: CASSPDRGPGGELFF
CDR3nt: TGCGCCAGCAGCCCCGACAGGGGCCCGGGCGGGGAGCTGTTTTTT

v_gene: TRBV4-2
abundance: -
j_gene: TRBJ1-2
d_gene: TRBD1
CDR3aa: CASSQDGRPGQGGRARGYTF
CDR3nt: TGTGCCAGCAGCCAAGATGGTCGACCGGGACAGGGTGGACGCGCGAGAGGCTACACCTTC

v_gene: TRBV18
abundance: -
j_gene: TRBJ1-1
d_gene: TRBD1
CDR3aa: CASSRYRGNTEAFF
CDR3nt: TGTGCCAGCTCACGCTACAGGGGGAACACTGAAGCTTTCTTT

v_gene: TRBV30
abundance: -
j_gene: TRBJ1-6
d_gene: -
CDR3aa: CAWTQSRLSRALHF
CDR3nt: TGTGCCTGGACCCAATCTCGACTGTCTAGAGCCCTCCACTTT

v_gene: TRBV7-2
abundance: -
j_gene: TRBJ2-6
d_gene: -
CDR3aa: CASSLAITGIGANVLTF
CDR3nt: TGTGCCAGCAGCTTAGCGATTACCGGGATTGGGGCCAACGTCCTGACTTTC

v_gene: TRBV11-2
abundance: -
j_gene: TRBJ2-5
d_gene: -
CDR3aa: CASSFRWRGGQETQYF
CDR3nt: TGTGCCAGCAGCTTTCGGTGGCGGGGTGGGCAAGAGACCCAGTACTTC

v_gene: TRBV30
abundance: -
j_gene: TRBJ1-2
d_gene: -
CDR3aa: CAWEQDTNYGYTF
CDR3nt: TGTGCCTGGGAACAGGATACAAACTATGGCTACACCTTC

v_gene: TRBV4-3
abundance: -
j_gene: TRBJ2-1
d_gene: -
CDR3aa: CASSPTALPYNEQFF
CDR3nt: TGCGCCAGCAGTCCGACTGCCCTTCCATACAATGAGCAGTTCTTC

v_gene: TRBV18
abundance: -
j_gene: TRBJ2-3
d_gene: TRBD1
CDR3aa: CASSPNPGQGRLSDTQYF
CDR3nt: TGTGCCAGCTCACCGAATCCGGGACAGGGTCGGCTCTCAGATACGCAGTATTTT

v_gene: TRBV29-1
abundance: -
j_gene: TRBJ2-1
d_gene: -
CDR3aa: CSVVGGISYNEQFF
CDR3nt: TGCAGCGTTGTAGGGGGAATTTCCTACAATGAGCAGTTCTTC

v_gene: TRBV7-3
abundance: -
j_gene: TRBJ2-4
d_gene: -
CDR3aa: CASSLTLLSLQYF
CDR3nt: TGTGCCAGCAGCTTAACGTTACTGTCCCTTCAGTACTTC

v_gene: TRBV5-6
abundance: -
j_gene: TRBJ2-3
d_gene: TRBD1
CDR3aa: CASSRPRQGVSTDTQYF
CDR3nt: TGTGCCAGCAGCAGGCCCCGACAGGGGGTTAGCACAGATACGCAGTATTTT

v_gene: TRBV6-5
abundance: -
j_gene: TRBJ2-7
d_gene: -
CDR3aa: CASSYSITYPEQYF
CDR3nt: TGTGCCAGCAGTTACTCGATAACCTACCCCGAGCAGTACTTC

v_gene: TRBV12-3/TRBV12-4
abundance: once
j_gene: TRBJ1-6
d_gene: TRBD1
CDR3aa: CASRQGDNSPLHF
CDR3nt: TGTGCCAGCAGACAGGGGGACAATTCACCCCTCCACTTT

v_gene: TRBV12-3/TRBV12-4
abundance: -
j_gene: TRBJ1-1
d_gene: -
CDR3aa: CASSFQWNTEAFF
CDR3nt: TGTGCCAGCAGTTTCCAGTGGAACACTGAAGCTTTCTTT

v_gene: TRBV27
abundance: -
j_gene: TRBJ2-1
d_gene: -
CDR3aa: CASSLLASYNEQFF
CDR3nt: TGTGCCAGCAGTTTATTGGCCTCCTACAATGAGCAGTTCTTC